This TCR beta chain was observed in a study of CD8 T cells in Susac syndrome. From blood CD8+ and CD4+ T cells, the TCR beta chain was sequenced. CD8+ and CD4+ T cells were negatively isolated; TEMRA cells were FACS-enriched. CDR3 length: 19 residues. The germline V gene encodes CDR1 DFQATT and CDR2 SNEGSKA (reference sequence). The junction had 11 bases not matched to a gene; V was cut back by 1 base and J by 0 bases. The RNA, 0.5 to 1 ug, was put through reverse transcription using random hexamers. Across 54 Vbeta and 13 Jbeta, TCR beta CDR3 was amplified with immunoSEQ multiplex PCR. Each CDR3 protein gets one entry after TCRdb re-called the immunoSEQ multiplex PCR reads with MiXCR. Of hundreds of thousands of distinct CDR3 sequences listed, around 91% are singletons. For this clonotype: Its antigen is not identified.

Study findings and constraints: The study's TCR sequencing and HLA analysis drew on a certain number of individuals. That number was acknowledged as relatively small.

The chain has TRBV20-1 and TRBJ2-1; TRBD2 matches 11 bases. The sequenced sample was CD8+ T cells from PBMCs. The source of this sequence is a human donor with multiple sclerosis. The CDR3 region is CSARVLAGGPESSYNEQFF. DNA for the CDR3: TGCAGTGCTAGAGTTCTAGCGGGAGGCCCCGAAAGCTCCTACAATGAGCAGTTCTTC.